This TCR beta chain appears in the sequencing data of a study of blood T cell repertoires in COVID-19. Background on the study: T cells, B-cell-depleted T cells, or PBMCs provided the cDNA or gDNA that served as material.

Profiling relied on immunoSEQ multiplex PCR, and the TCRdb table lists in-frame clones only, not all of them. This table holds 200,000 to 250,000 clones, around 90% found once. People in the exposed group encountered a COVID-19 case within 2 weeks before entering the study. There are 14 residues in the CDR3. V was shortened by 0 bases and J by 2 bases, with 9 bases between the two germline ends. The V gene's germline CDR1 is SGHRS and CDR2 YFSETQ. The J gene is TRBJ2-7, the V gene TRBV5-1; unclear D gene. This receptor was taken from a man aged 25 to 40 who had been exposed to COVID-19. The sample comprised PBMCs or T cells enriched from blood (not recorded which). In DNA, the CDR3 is TGCGCCAGCAGCTTGGATGTCAACACCTACGAGCAGTACTTC. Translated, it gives CASSLDVNTYEQYF.